A single sample gave rise to the 28 T cell receptor beta chains below, sequenced in a study of Ad26.COV2.S vaccination and SARS-CoV-2 variants. Specified treatment: around 19 received Ad26.COV2.S at low or high dose, single or two shots; 5 received placebo; per-sample allocation not given. At day 63 after the first vaccine or placebo injection, samples were drawn. Sequencing used immunoSEQ multiplex PCR; TCRdb keeps in-frame clones, though not all of them. Of 400,000 to 450,000 clones in the sample, around 90% were seen once. Sequencing used peripheral blood, obtained in a trial of Ad26.COV2.S vaccine versus placebo. These receptors were collected from a person aged 18-65 years who received the Ad26.COV2.S COVID-19 vaccine or a placebo.

The chain employs TRBV19 and TRBJ1-3; D gene uncertain. V lost 6 bases and J lost 2, with 8 bases in between. The CDR3 spans 13 residues. Germline-derived CDR1 and CDR2 are LNHDA and SQIVND (reference sequence). CDR3 in amino acids: CASRELTGNTIYF. The CDR3 nucleotides are TGTGCCAGTAGAGAGCTAACTGGAAACACCATATATTTT.

V and J are TRBV20-1 and TRBJ2-7; unclear D gene. The CDR3 runs to 11 residues. V lost 3 bases, J lost 6 bases, and 9 bases lay in between. CDR1 and CDR2 from the germline V gene are DFQATT and SNEGSKA (reference sequence). The CDR3, as DNA: TGCAGTGCTAGGAGGCAGCTCGAGCAGTACTTC. It translates to CSARRQLEQYF.

The CDR3 is CASSVGSPYEQYF. The CDR3 DNA sequence: TGTGCCAGCAGTGTGGGGTCGCCCTACGAGCAGTACTTC. V gene TRBV25-1 combines with J gene TRBJ2-7; D is ambiguous. The CDR3 spans 13 residues. In germline, CDR1 is MGHDK, CDR2 SYGVNS. Trimming stripped 4 bases from V and 2 bases from J, with 9 bases between.

The CDR3 loop reads CASSQAGQRDTEAFF. The CDR3 nucleotides are TGCGCCAGCAGCCAAGCGGGACAGCGGGACACTGAAGCTTTCTTT. The chain couples TRBV4-1 to TRBJ1-1; 7 bases are a match to TRBD1. CDR3 size: 15 residues. V was clipped by 1 base and J by 3 bases; unmatched bases: 5. Looked up from germline, CDR1 is MGHRA and CDR2 is YSYEKL.

This clone was counted only a few times. This rearrangement joins TRBV5-1 to TRBJ2-3, with D unresolved. The CDR3 consists of 13 residues. V was pared by 5 bases and J by 3 bases, with 10 bases between. Per the germline V gene, CDR1 is SGHRS and CDR2 is YFSETQ. CDR3 residues: CASRGKTTDTQYF. The CDR3 DNA sequence: TGCGCCAGCAGGGGTAAGACGACAGATACGCAGTATTTT.

V usage is TRBV28 and J usage is TRBJ1-1; D unclear. Germline V CDR1 and CDR2: MDHEN, SYDVKM. The CDR3 is 11 residues long. The CDR3 DNA is TGTGCTTCCACCATGAACACTGAAGCTTTCTTT. Protein product: CASTMNTEAFF. Full variable domain (outside the CDR3, taken from reference TRBV28 and TRBJ1-1): DVKVTQSSRYLVKRTGEKVFLECVQDMDHENMFWYRQDPGLGLRLIYFSYDVKMKEKGDIPEGYSVSREKKERFSLILESASTNQTSMYLCASTMNTEAFFGQGTRLTVV.

This clone was picked up one time. V is TRBV6-4 and J is TRBJ2-1, with TRBD2 matching 7 bases. The germline V gene has CDR1 MRHNA and CDR2 SNTAGT. The CDR3 spans 14 residues. The ends lost 2 bases at V and 6 bases at J; junction bases unmatched: 4. The CDR3 loop reads CASSDRGLSNEQFF. The CDR3 coding sequence is TGTGCCAGCAGTGACCGGGGACTATCCAATGAGCAGTTCTTC.

This chain uses TRBV6-4 with TRBJ1-1; D is perhaps TRBD1 (6 bases). The V gene lost 6 bases and the J gene lost 3 bases, with 20 bases spanning the gap. Germline values: CDR1 MRHNA, CDR2 SNTAGT. The CDR3 contains 16 residues. CDR3 loop: CASSRGPLNPDTEAFF. CDR3 sequence (DNA): TGTGCCAGCAGCAGGGGACCACTCAACCCGGACACTGAAGCTTTCTTT.

The chain has TRBV27 and TRBJ2-1; 10 bases fit TRBD2. Germline trimming cut 1 base from V and 3 bases from J; bases unmatched to any gene: 6. The germline V gene has CDR1 MNHEY and CDR2 SMNVEV (reference sequence). This CDR3 is built from 17 residues. The DNA for the CDR3 is TGTGCCAGCAGTTTATACGCCACTAGCGGGGTCTACAATGAGCAGTTCTTC. It translates to CASSLYATSGVYNEQFF.

This chain links TRBV6-2 or TRBV6-3 with TRBJ2-3; 16 nucleotides align to TRBD2. Unmatched junction bases numbered 7, after V lost 0 bases and J lost 4 bases. Germline values: CDR1 MNHEY, CDR2 SVGEGT. The CDR3 covers 19 residues. CDR3 DNA sequence: TGTGCCAGCAGTTACTCCCCGGGACTAGCGGGAGGGCGAGCAGATACGCAGTATTTT. This codes for CASSYSPGLAGGRADTQYF.

This clone was observed once. This chain links TRBV5-4 with TRBJ2-5; D not certain. Germline V CDR1 and CDR2: SGHNT, YYREEE (reference sequence). The CDR3 has 13 amino acids. V was cut by 4 bases and J by 2 bases, with 9 bases left in between. The DNA for the CDR3 is TGTGCCAGCAGCATCGGACGTCAAGAGACCCAGTACTTC. Translated: CASSIGRQETQYF.

V gene TRBV18 combines with J gene TRBJ2-5, with TRBD1 as a possible D gene (6 bases). The germline V gene encodes CDR1 KGHSH and CDR2 LQKENI. V was clipped by 2 bases and J by 5 bases, with 9 bases between them. This CDR3 is 13 amino acids long. The CDR3 DNA reads TGTGCCAGCTCACCAGGGGGCGCGGAGACCCAGTACTTC. Translated: CASSPGGAETQYF. The whole variable domain, remainder taken from reference TRBV18 and TRBJ2-5, is NAGVMQNPRHLVRRRGQEARLRCSPMKGHSHVYWYRQLPEEGLKFMVYLQKENIIDESGMPKERFSAEFPKEGPSILRIQQVVRGDSAAYFCASSPGGAETQYFGPGTRLLVL.

This chain joins TRBV4-1 and TRBJ1-2, with D possibly being TRBD1 (5 bases). The CDR3 is 16 amino acids. Germline V gene data show CDR1 as MGHRA and CDR2 as YSYEKL. Trimming shortened V by 4 bases and J by 2 bases, and 17 bases separated the two germline ends. The DNA for the CDR3 is TGCGCCAGCAGCCTCTCTCCGGGGCAGATCAACTATGGCTACACCTTC. Its protein product is CASSLSPGQINYGYTF.

This clone was seen a few times. The gene calls are TRBV3-1 (or the pseudogene TRBV3-2) and TRBJ1-5; possible D gene TRBD1, 5 bases. This CDR3 is built from 12 residues. Trimming shortened V by 1 base and J by 9 bases, and 7 bases separated the two germline ends. Germline lookup yields CDR1 LGHDT and CDR2 YNNKEL (reference sequence). The CDR3 region has the DNA TGTGCCAGCAGCCAAGGGGGGAGGCCCCAGCATTTT. Translating it yields CASSQGGRPQHF.

This clone was seen just once. The chain recombines TRBV4-2 with TRBJ1-3; D may be TRBD1 (5 bases). Germline lookup yields CDR1 LGHNA and CDR2 YNFKEQ. The length of the CDR3 is 16 residues. With 0 bases removed from V and 3 bases from J, the gap between germline ends came to 12 bases. The CDR3 loop reads CASSQDRGGDGNTIYF. CDR3 coding DNA: TGTGCCAGCAGCCAAGATCGGGGGGGAGATGGAAACACCATATATTTT.

V is TRBV13 and J is TRBJ2-7; 14 bases line up with TRBD2. Trimming removed 0 bases from V and 4 bases from J; junction bases left unmatched: 8. This CDR3 spans 18 amino acids. Germline loops: CDR1 PRHDT, CDR2 FYEKMQ (reference sequence). The CDR3 nucleotides are TGTGCCAGCAGCTTAGGCCAGACTAGCGGGAGGGGCCGTTACGAGCAGTACTTC. This gives the protein CASSLGQTSGRGRYEQYF.

The V call is TRBV2, the J call TRBJ2-3, with a tentative D call TRBD2 (6 bases). The V end was cut by 4 bases, the J end by 1 base, with 18 bases between. The CDR3 is 17 amino acids. CDR1 is SNHLY, CDR2 FYNNEI, per germline. The CDR3 spells CASSVGEEALGTDTQYF. CDR3 bases: TGTGCCAGCAGTGTGGGGGAGGAGGCCCTGGGCACAGATACGCAGTATTTT.

The V call is TRBV18, the J call TRBJ2-2; 9 positions match TRBD2. This CDR3 comprises 18 residues. The germline V gene encodes CDR1 KGHSH and CDR2 LQKENI. Unmatched junction bases numbered 12, after V lost 2 bases and J lost 5 bases. CDR3 DNA sequence: TGTGCCAGCTCACCAATGTACGCGGGAGGGCCAGGGACCGGGGAGCTGTTTTTT. Amino acid sequence: CASSPMYAGGPGTGELFF.

J is TRBJ2-4 and V is TRBV6-1; D might be TRBD1 (6 bases). Per germline, CDR1 MNHNS and CDR2 SASEGT. This CDR3 has 17 residues. Trimming pared 2 bases from V and 0 bases from J, leaving 14 bases between. CDR3 sequence: CASSETDSGVAKNIQYF. As DNA, the CDR3 is TGTGCCAGCAGTGAAACGGACAGTGGGGTAGCCAAAAACATTCAGTACTTC.

The rearrangement joins TRBV5-1 to TRBJ2-1; 8 nucleotides line up with TRBD2. The ends lost 4 bases at V and 6 bases at J; junction bases unmatched: 12. The V gene's germline CDR1 is SGHRS and CDR2 YFSETQ. The length of the CDR3 is 16 residues. CDR3 loop: CASSTLPPGTSNEQFF. The CDR3 DNA sequence: TGCGCCAGCAGCACCCTTCCGCCCGGGACTAGCAATGAGCAGTTCTTC.

With regard to this clone: One end of the junction varies from germline; a read error may be responsible. The chain combines TRBV7-7 with TRBJ2-3; D possibly corresponds to TRBD2 (6 bases). Looked up from germline, CDR1 is SSHAT and CDR2 is FNYEAQ (reference sequence). This CDR3 spans 15 amino acids. CDR3 DNA: TGTGCTAGCAGCTTAGGAGGGTCCGTCGCAGATACGCAGTATTTT. Translated: CASSLGGSVADTQYF.

This clone has a single count. The rearrangement joins TRBV2 to TRBJ2-3; 8 bases agree with TRBD1. The CDR3 is 15 residues long. Germline CDR1 SNHLY, CDR2 FYNNEI. V shed 10 bases and J 6 bases; nucleotides not matched to a gene: 15. As DNA, the CDR3 is TGTGCCACCTCGGCGAGACAGGGGTTTGTGGATACGCAGTATTTT. Protein product: CATSARQGFVDTQYF. The full variable domain, rest sourced from reference TRBV2 and TRBJ2-3, is EPEVTQTPSHQVTQMGQEVILRCVPISNHLYFYWYRQILGQKVEFLVSFYNNEISEKSEIFDDQFSVERPDGSNFTLKIRSTKLEDSAMYFCATSARQGFVDTQYFGPGTRLTVL.

The rearrangement uses TRBV6-2 or TRBV6-3 and TRBJ2-3, with a weak D call TRBD1 (5 bases). The CDR3 spans 15 residues. With 4 bases removed from V and 1 base from J, the gap between germline ends came to 12 bases. In germline, CDR1 is MNHEY, CDR2 SVGEGT. In DNA form, the CDR3 reads TGTGCCAGCAGTTCCCGTGAAGGGGGCACAGATACGCAGTATTTT. This gives the protein CASSSREGGTDTQYF.

The chain uses TRBV27 and TRBJ2-1, with D possibly matching TRBD2 (5 bases). There are 16 residues in the CDR3. V was pared by 3 bases and J by 5 bases, with 17 bases between. Germline loops: CDR1 MNHEY, CDR2 SMNVEV (reference sequence). The CDR3 DNA is TGTGCCAGCAGTTTTGTTGAACGGGAAGGGAACAATGAGCAGTTCTTC. Translated: CASSFVEREGNNEQFF.

The rearrangement uses TRBV2 and TRBJ1-2; 10 nucleotides match TRBD1. The CDR3 consists of 13 residues. V lost 9 bases and J lost 1; bases outside the gene matches: 2. Germline values: CDR1 SNHLY, CDR2 FYNNEI. Here the CDR3 reads CASWTGGNYGYTF. Written as DNA, the CDR3 is TGTGCCAGTTGGACAGGGGGTAACTATGGCTACACCTTC.

The rearrangement uses TRBV7-9 and TRBJ1-1; D gene unclear. Germline values: CDR1 SEHNR, CDR2 FQNEAQ (reference sequence). V was cut by 3 bases and J by 1 base, with 9 bases left in between. The CDR3 contains 14 residues. CDR3 DNA: TGTGCCAGCAGCTTTCATGGAGGGAACACTGAAGCTTTCTTT. Protein sequence: CASSFHGGNTEAFF. The whole variable domain, filled in from reference TRBV7-9 and TRBJ1-1, reads DTGVSQNPRHKITKRGQNVTFRCDPISEHNRLYWYRQTLGQGPEFLTYFQNEAQLEKSRLLSDRFSAERPKGSFSTLEIQRTEQGDSAMYLCASSFHGGNTEAFFGQGTRLTVV.

This clone has just a few counts. The V call is TRBV7-2, the J call TRBJ1-5; the D gene is possibly TRBD1 (5 bases). With 5 bases removed from V and 4 bases from J, the gap between germline ends came to 9 bases. Germline assignment: CDR1 SGHTA and CDR2 FQGNSA. This CDR3 contains 13 residues. The CDR3 sequence is CASSTDRNQPQHF. CDR3 in DNA: TGTGCCAGCAGCACCGACAGAAATCAGCCCCAGCATTTT.

This chain joins TRBV28 and TRBJ1-5; D is possibly TRBD1 (6 bases). The germline V gene encodes CDR1 MDHEN and CDR2 SYDVKM. The CDR3 spans 18 residues. With 3 bases removed from V and 0 bases from J, the gap between germline ends came to 18 bases. CDR3 DNA sequence: TGTGCCAGCAGTTTTTTCGGTAGGACAGATGATAGCAATCAGCCCCAGCATTTT. Its translation: CASSFFGRTDDSNQPQHF.